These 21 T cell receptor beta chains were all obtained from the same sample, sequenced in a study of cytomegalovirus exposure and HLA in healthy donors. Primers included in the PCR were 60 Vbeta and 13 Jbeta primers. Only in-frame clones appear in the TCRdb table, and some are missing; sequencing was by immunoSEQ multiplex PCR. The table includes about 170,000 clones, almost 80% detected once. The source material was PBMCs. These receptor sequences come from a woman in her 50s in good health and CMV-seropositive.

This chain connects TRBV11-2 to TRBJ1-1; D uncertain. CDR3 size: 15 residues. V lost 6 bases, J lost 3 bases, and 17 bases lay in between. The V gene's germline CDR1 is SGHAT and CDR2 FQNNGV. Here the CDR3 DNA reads TGTGCCAGCAGGGGAGTGACGATAGGAGACACTGAAGCTTTCTTT. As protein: CASRGVTIGDTEAFF. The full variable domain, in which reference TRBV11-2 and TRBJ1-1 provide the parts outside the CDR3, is EAGVAQSPRYKIIEKRQSVAFWCNPISGHATLYWYQQILGQGPKLLIQFQNNGVVDDSQLPKDRFSAERLKGVDSTLKIQPAKLEDSAVYLCASRGVTIGDTEAFFGQGTRLTVV.

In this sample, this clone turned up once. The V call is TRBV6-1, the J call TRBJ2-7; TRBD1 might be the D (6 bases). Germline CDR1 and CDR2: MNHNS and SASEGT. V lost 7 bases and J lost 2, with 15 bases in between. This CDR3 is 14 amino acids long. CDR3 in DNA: TGTGCCAGCACCAGACAAGGACAGACCTACGAGCAGTACTTC. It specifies CASTRQGQTYEQYF.

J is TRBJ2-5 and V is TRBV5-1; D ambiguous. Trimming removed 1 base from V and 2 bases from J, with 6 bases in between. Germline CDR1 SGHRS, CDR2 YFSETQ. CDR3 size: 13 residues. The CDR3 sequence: CASSLTEQETQYF. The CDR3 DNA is TGCGCCAGCAGCTTGACAGAGCAAGAGACCCAGTACTTC.

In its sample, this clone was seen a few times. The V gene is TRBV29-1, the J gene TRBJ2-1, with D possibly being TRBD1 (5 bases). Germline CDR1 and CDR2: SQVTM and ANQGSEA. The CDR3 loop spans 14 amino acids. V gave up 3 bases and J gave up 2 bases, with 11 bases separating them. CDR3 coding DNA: TGCAGCGTTGATCGCCAGGGCACCTACAATGAGCAGTTCTTC. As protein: CSVDRQGTYNEQFF.

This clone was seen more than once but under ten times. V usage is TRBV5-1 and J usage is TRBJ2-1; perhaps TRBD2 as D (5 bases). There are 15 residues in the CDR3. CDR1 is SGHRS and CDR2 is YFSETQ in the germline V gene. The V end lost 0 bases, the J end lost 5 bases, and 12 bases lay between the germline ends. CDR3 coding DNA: TGCGCCAGCAGCTTGGTTAGGTCCGGGAACAATGAGCAGTTCTTC. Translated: CASSLVRSGNNEQFF.

This CDR3 is CASSEGQASNYGYTF. In DNA, the CDR3 is TGTGCCAGCAGCGAGGGACAGGCCTCAAACTATGGCTACACCTTC. The chain links TRBV7-2 to TRBJ1-2; 8 bases line up with TRBD1. CDR3 size: 15 residues. Trimming at V came to 5 bases and at J to 2 bases, leaving 7 bases not matched to a gene. Germline V gene data show CDR1 as SGHTA and CDR2 as FQGNSA.

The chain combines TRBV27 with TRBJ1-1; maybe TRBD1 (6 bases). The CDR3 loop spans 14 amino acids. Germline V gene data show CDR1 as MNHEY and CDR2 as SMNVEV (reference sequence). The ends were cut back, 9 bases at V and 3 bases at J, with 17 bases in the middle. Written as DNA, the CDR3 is TGTGCCAGTAAAGCGATAGACAGGTACACTGAAGCTTTCTTT. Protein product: CASKAIDRYTEAFF.

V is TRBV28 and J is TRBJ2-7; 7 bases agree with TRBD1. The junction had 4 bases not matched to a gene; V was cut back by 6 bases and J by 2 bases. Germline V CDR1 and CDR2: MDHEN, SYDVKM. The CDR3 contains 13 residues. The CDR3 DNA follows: TGTGCCAGCAGGTCCGGGACAGCCTACGAGCAGTACTTC. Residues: CASRSGTAYEQYF.

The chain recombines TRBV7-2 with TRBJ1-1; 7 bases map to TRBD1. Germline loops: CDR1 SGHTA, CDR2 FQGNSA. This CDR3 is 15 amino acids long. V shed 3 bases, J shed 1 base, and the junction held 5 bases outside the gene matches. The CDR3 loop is CASSFRGGTNTEAFF. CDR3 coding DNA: TGTGCCAGCAGCTTTAGAGGGGGCACGAACACTGAAGCTTTCTTT.

Written as DNA, the CDR3 is TGTGCCAGAAGCCCCTTGTGGGACAGGGGGCCGAACACTGAAGCTTTCTTT. Translation: CARSPLWDRGPNTEAFF. The genes are TRBV5-3 and TRBJ1-1; 12 nucleotides agree with TRBD1. TRBV5-3 is identified as an open reading frame with a role that is uncertain. V gave up 4 bases and J gave up 1 base; unmatched junction bases: 8. CDR3 size: 17 residues.

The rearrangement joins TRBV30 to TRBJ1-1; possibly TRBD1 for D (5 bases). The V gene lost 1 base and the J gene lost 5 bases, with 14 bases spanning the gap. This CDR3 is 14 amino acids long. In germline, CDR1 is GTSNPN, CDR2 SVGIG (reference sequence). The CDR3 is CAWSEGGAKTEAFF. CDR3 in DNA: TGTGCCTGGAGTGAGGGAGGGGCCAAGACTGAAGCTTTCTTT.

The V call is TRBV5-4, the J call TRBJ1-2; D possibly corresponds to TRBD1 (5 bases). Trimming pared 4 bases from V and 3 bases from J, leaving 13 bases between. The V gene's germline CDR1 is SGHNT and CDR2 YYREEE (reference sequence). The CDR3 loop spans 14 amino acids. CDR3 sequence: CASSRREGDYGYTF. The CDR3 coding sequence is TGTGCCAGCAGCCGCAGGGAGGGAGACTATGGCTACACCTTC.

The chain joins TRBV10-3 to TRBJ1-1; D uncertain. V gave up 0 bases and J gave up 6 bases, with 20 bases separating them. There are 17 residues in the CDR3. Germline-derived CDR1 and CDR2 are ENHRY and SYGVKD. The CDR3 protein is CAISESIGQPTRAEAFF. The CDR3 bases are TGTGCCATCAGTGAGTCGATCGGGCAGCCGACGAGGGCTGAAGCTTTCTTT.

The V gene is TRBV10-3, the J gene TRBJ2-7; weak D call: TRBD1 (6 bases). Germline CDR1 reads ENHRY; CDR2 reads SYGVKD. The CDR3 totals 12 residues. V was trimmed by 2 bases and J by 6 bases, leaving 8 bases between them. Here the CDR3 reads CAISEAGVEQYF. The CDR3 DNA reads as TGTGCCATCAGTGAGGCAGGGGTCGAGCAGTACTTC.

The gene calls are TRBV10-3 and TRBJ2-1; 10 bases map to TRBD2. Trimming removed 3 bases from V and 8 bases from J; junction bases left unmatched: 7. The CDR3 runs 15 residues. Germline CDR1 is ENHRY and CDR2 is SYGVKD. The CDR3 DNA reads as TGTGCCATCAGTGATCGGGTAGCGGGGGGCGATGAGCAGTTCTTC. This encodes CAISDRVAGGDEQFF.

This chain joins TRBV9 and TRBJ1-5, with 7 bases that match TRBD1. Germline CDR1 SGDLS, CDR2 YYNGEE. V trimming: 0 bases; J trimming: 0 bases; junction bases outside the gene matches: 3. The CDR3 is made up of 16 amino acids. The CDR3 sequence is CASSVVAGGSNQPQHF. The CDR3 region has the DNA TGTGCCAGCAGCGTAGTGGCAGGGGGTAGCAATCAGCCCCAGCATTTT.

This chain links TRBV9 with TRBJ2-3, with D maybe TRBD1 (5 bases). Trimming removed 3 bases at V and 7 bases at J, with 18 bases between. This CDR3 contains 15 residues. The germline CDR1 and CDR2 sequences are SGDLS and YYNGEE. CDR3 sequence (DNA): TGTGCCAGCAGCGACCGCATCCGACAGTCCCATACGCAGTATTTT. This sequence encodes CASSDRIRQSHTQYF.

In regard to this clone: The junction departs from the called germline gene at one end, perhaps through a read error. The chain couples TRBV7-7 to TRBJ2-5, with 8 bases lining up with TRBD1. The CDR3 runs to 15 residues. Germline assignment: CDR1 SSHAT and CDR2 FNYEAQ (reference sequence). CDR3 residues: CASSLSGQGRETQYF. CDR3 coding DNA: TGTGCTAGCAGCTTATCTGGACAGGGTCGAGAGACCCAGTACTTC.

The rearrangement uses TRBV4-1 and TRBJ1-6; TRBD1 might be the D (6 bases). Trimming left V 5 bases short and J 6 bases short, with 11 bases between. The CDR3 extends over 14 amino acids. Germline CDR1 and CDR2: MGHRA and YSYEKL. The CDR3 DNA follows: TGCGCCAGCAGCTATGAACAGGGTAATTCACCCCTCCACTTT. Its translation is CASSYEQGNSPLHF.

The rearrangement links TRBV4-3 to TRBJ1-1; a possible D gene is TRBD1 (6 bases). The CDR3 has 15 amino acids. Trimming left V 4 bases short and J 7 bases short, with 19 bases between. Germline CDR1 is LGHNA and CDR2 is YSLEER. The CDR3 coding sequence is TGCGCCAGCAGCCGCCTCGACAGGTCTCAAGATGAAGCTTTCTTT. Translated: CASSRLDRSQDEAFF.

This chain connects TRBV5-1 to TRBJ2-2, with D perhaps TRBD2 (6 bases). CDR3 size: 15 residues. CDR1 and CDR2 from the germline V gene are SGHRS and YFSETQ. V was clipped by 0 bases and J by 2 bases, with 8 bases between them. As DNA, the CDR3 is TGCGCCAGCAGCTTGGCTAGCGTAAACACCGGGGAGCTGTTTTTT. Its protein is CASSLASVNTGELFF. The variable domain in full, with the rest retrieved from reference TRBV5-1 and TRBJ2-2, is KAGVTQTPRYLIKTRGQQVTLSCSPISGHRSVSWYQQTPGQGLQFLFEYFSETQRNKGNFPGRFSGRQFSNSRSEMNVSTLELGDSALYLCASSLASVNTGELFFGEGSRLTVL.